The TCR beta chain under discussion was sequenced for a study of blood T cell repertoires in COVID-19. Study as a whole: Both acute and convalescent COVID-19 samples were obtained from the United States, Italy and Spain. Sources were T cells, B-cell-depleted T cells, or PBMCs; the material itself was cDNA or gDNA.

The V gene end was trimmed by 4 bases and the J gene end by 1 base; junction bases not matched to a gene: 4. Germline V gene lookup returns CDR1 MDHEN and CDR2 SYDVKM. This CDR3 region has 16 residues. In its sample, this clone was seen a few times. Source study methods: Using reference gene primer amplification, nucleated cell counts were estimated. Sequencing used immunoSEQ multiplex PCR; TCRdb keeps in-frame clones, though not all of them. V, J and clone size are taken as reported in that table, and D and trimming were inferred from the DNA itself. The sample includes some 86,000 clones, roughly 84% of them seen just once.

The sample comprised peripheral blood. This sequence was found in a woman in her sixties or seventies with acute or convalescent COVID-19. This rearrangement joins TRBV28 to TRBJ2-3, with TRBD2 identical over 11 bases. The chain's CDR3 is CASSSLAGGGTDTQYF. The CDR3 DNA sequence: TGTGCCAGCAGTTCTCTAGCGGGAGGCGGCACAGATACGCAGTATTTT.